One sample yielded the 10 T cell receptor beta chains listed below, sequenced in a study of tumor-infiltrating lymphocytes in oesophageal squamous cell carcinoma. A single record per CDR3 protein comes from TCRdb applying MiXCR to the PCR reads. The sample shows roughly 20,000 distinct CDR3 sequences, 40% to 45% of them seen only once. Sequenced sample: normal esophageal tissue next to the tumor. These receptor sequences come from a female donor with esophageal squamous cell carcinoma.

The chain combines TRBV27 with TRBJ2-2; D unclear. The V end was cut by 10 bases, the J end by 8 bases, with 14 bases between. CDR1 MNHEY and CDR2 SMNVEV come from the germline V gene (reference sequence). The CDR3 is 12 residues long. This CDR3 reads CAIQPRAGELFF. The CDR3 nucleotides read TGTGCCATCCAGCCGCGCGCGGGGGAGCTGTTTTTT.

J is TRBJ2-7 and V is TRBV29-1, with 7 nucleotides matching TRBD1. Germline V lookup: CDR1 SQVTM, CDR2 ANQGSEA. The CDR3 spans 13 residues. The V gene end was trimmed by 3 bases and the J gene end by 10 bases; junction bases not matched to a gene: 12. The CDR3 loop reads CSVEAPGQQKQYF. CDR3 DNA: TGCAGCGTTGAGGCACCGGGACAGCAAAAACAGTACTTC.

This clonotype was recorded at least ten times. V is TRBV19 and J is TRBJ2-2; D gene unclear. CDR3 length: 14 residues. V was shortened by 5 bases and J by 6 bases, with 13 bases between the two germline ends. Germline lookup yields CDR1 LNHDA and CDR2 SQIVND (reference sequence). The CDR3 DNA is TGTGCCAGTAGTCCCTGGGCTAGATCCGGGGAGCTGTTTTTT. Residues: CASSPWARSGELFF.

The chain is built from TRBV6-6 and TRBJ2-4; 9 bases line up with TRBD1. Looked up from germline, CDR1 is MNHNY and CDR2 is SVGAGI (reference sequence). V was clipped by 2 bases and J by 2 bases; unmatched bases: 7. The CDR3 is made up of 17 amino acids. The CDR3 protein is CASSYRGTGKTKNIQYF. DNA of the CDR3: TGTGCCAGCAGTTACAGAGGGACAGGGAAGACCAAAAACATTCAGTACTTC.

This clonotype is labeled medium-sized. The chain combines TRBV7-8 with TRBJ1-1; possibly TRBD1 for D (5 bases). The V and J ends lost 1 base and 3 bases respectively, with 15 bases between them. Germline V CDR1 and CDR2: SGHVS, FQNEAQ. The CDR3 contains 16 residues. The CDR3 DNA reads as TGTGCCAGCAGCTTAGGGTCCCGGGGCCGGGACACTGAAGCTTTCTTT. Amino acids: CASSLGSRGRDTEAFF.

This clonotype was detected only once. The chain uses TRBV7-8 and TRBJ2-2; D is perhaps TRBD2 (7 bases). The CDR3 length is 13 residues. V gave up 1 base and J gave up 10 bases, with 10 bases separating them. Germline V gene data show CDR1 as SGHVS and CDR2 as FQNEAQ. This CDR3 is CASSLGRGAELFF. The DNA of the CDR3 is TGTGCCAGCAGCTTAGGCCGGGGGGCGGAGCTGTTTTTT.

About this clonotype: Mismatch with germline at one junction end may stem from a read error. V usage is TRBV7-9 and J usage is TRBJ2-7; D is uncertain. The germline gives CDR1 SEHNR, CDR2 FQNEAQ (reference sequence). This CDR3 comprises 12 residues. CDR3 amino acids: CASSLTRNEQLF. CDR3 coding DNA: TGTGCCAGCAGCCTTACACGCAATGAGCAGTTATTC.

This clonotype was counted ten times or more. The chain couples TRBV27 to TRBJ2-2, with 11 bases fitting TRBD2. This CDR3 region has 15 residues. V lost 2 bases, J lost 6 bases, and 2 bases stayed unmatched. Germline CDR1 MNHEY, CDR2 SMNVEV (reference sequence). The CDR3 is CASSLRGLAAGELFF. The CDR3 DNA reads TGTGCCAGCAGTTTAAGGGGACTAGCGGCCGGGGAGCTGTTTTTT.

This clonotype was seen ten or more times. The J gene is TRBJ2-7, the V gene TRBV5-6; D not certain. The CDR3 runs 12 residues. The germline V and J ends were trimmed by 0 bases and 7 bases, with 8 bases remaining between them. Germline V CDR1 and CDR2: SGHDT, YYEEEE. The CDR3 protein is CASSLAFGEQYF. CDR3 bases: TGTGCCAGCAGCTTGGCTTTCGGGGAGCAGTACTTC.

This chain connects TRBV7-2 to TRBJ2-5; no reliable D call. The DNA end lines up better with TRBJ2-1; the J call may be wrong. The CDR3 is 11 amino acids. The germline CDR1 and CDR2 sequences are SGHTA and FQGNSA. The CDR3 DNA sequence: TGTGCCAGCAGCTTACGGCATGAGCAGTTCTTC. It encodes CASSLRHEQFF.